This paragraph reports one T cell receptor beta chain. Germline loops: CDR1 SGHVS, CDR2 FNYEAQ. CDR3 size: 16 residues. The V segment lost 2 bases and the J segment 0 bases; nucleotides outside the gene matches: 6. Only in-frame clones appear in the TCRdb table, and some are missing; sequencing was by immunoSEQ multiplex PCR. The sample has 48,000 or so clones; approximately 85% are singletons. This sample stems from a study of T cell changes during pregnancy in multiple sclerosis. The source is a female donor with multiple sclerosis, enrolled in a pregnancy study. Sample: CD4+ T cells from peripheral blood mononuclear cells, taken in the second trimester of pregnancy. V usage is TRBV7-6 and J usage is TRBJ1-1; 7 bases align to TRBD1. The CDR3 DNA reads TGTGCCAGCAGCTTATACGGGACAGACATGAACACTGAAGCTTTCTTT. This codes for CASSLYGTDMNTEAFF.